This TCR beta chain derives from a study of regulatory T cells in long-lasting Graves disease. The study's findings and limits: Persistent disease was characterized by preferential usage of TRBV28, TRBJ1-2 and TRBJ2-5.

This clonotype was seen repeatedly, ten times or more. Its antigen remains unknown. Trimming removed 3 bases from V and 4 bases from J, with 9 bases in between. The CDR3 runs 13 residues. Germline V gene lookup returns CDR1 SNHLY and CDR2 FYNNEI. According to the study, TCR beta libraries were built with iRepertoire HTBI primers and CDR3-region Arm-PCR. TCRdb re-called the multiplex PCR reads with MiXCR, one entry per CDR3 protein. The profile shows roughly 500,000 distinct CDR3 sequences, about 14% of them singletons. Documented time point: newly diagnosed GD, antithyroid drugs for less than 3 months. RNA extracted from PBMCs served as the sequencing template. Clinicians diagnosed Graves' disease using American Thyroid Association guidelines. Another study also made use of these data, one on T cells in Graves' hyperthyroidism and ophthalmopathy. That report adds: The hyperthyroidism was newly diagnosed and had lasted under 2 months; the patients were aged 18 to 65.

The receptor's source is a woman aged 50 to 60 with Graves disease. The specimen was peripheral blood mononuclear cells (PBMCs), collected at new diagnosis, from a patient treated with antithyroid drugs. The rearrangement joins TRBV2 to TRBJ1-2, with a weak D call TRBD1 (5 bases). CDR3 residues: CASSEGVLYGYTF. The CDR3 coding sequence is TGTGCCAGCAGTGAGGGGGTCCTCTATGGCTACACCTTC.